This T cell receptor (beta chain) was found in a study of cytomegalovirus exposure and HLA in healthy donors. Findings of the study overall: In a later analysis, parvovirus B19, influenza, CMV and Epstein-Barr virus appeared linked to several top co-occurrence clusters.

Use of 60 Vbeta and 13 Jbeta primers characterized the PCR. Sequencing was performed with immunoSEQ multiplex PCR; in TCRdb, only in-frame clones are kept and a portion is missing. The profile shows some 180,000 clones, around 80% of them singletons. Remarks on this clone: What it recognizes is unknown.

The specimen sequenced was PBMCs. The sequence was obtained from a woman in her twenties or thirties in good health and CMV-seronegative.

CDR3 region: CASSQNREMGQPQHF. The CDR3 DNA sequence: TGTGCCAGCAGCCAGAACCGGGAGATGGGGCAGCCCCAGCATTTT. The rearrangement joins TRBV27 to TRBJ1-5; no clear D. The CDR3 is 15 residues long. Germline CDR1 is MNHEY and CDR2 is SMNVEV (reference sequence). Trimming shortened V by 6 bases and J by 7 bases, and 19 bases separated the two germline ends.